One T cell receptor (beta chain) is described in this entry. Its antigen is unidentified. Libraries were prepared by immunoSEQ multiplex PCR; TCRdb keeps only in-frame clonotypes and omits some of them. The sample has about 120,000 clones; 90% are singletons. These data belong to a study of T cell clones after liver transplantation. As for the study in general: Liver transplant recipients had immunosuppression withdrawal attempted within 2 years. Tolerance: complete withdrawal held at least one year, liver enzymes staying within twice normal.

V was pared by 1 base and J by 1 base, with 13 bases between. This CDR3 has 16 amino acids. CDR1 and CDR2 (germline): SGHNT, YENEEA. Study-wide results and caveats: Graft donor-reactive T cells possibly entered the graft instead of undergoing deletion.

This sequence joins TRBV11-3 and TRBJ2-5, with a tentative D call TRBD1 (5 bases). Sequencing used CD4+ T cells from blood, obtained 12 months after liver transplant. The clonotype was recovered from a human patient who received a liver transplant. Some of these T cells may belong to the graft donor. The CDR3 sequence is CASSLGDRASQETQYF. The CDR3 bases are TGTGCCAGCAGCTTAGGCGACAGAGCATCCCAAGAGACCCAGTACTTC.